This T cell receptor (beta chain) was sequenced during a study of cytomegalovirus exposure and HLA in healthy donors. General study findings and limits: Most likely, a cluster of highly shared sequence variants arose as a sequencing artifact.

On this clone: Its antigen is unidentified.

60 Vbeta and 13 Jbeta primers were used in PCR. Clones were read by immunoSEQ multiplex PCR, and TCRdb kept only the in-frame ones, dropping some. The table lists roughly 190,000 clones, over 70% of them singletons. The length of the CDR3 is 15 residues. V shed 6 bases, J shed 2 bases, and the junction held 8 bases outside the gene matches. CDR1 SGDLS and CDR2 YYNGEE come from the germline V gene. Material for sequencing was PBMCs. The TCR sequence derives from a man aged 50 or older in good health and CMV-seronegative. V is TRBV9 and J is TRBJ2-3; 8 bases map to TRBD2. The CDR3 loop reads CASTRTSGTTDTQYF. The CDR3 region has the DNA TGTGCCAGCACCCGTACTAGCGGAACCACAGATACGCAGTATTTT.